A selection of T cell receptor beta chains follows, all from one sample in a study of blood T cells in healthy people across ages. MiXCR was run by TCRdb on the 5' RACE reads, yielding one entry per CDR3 protein. The profile shows more than 500,000 distinct CDR3 sequences, about 26% of them singletons. The sequencing sample was made of blood. These receptors came from a woman aged 70-85 years in good health. The CDR3 runs from the conserved cysteine through the conserved F or W. D genes are given only for firm matches. Part of the rows lack a size; the others show once, few, many or a class for expanded clones.

j_call d_call clone_size v_call cdr3_aa cdr3_nt
TRBJ1-2 NA NA TRBV24-1 CATSDPSTGCTF TGTGCCACCAGTGACCCCAGTACTGGCTGCACCTTC
TRBJ1-4 NA NA TRBV7-7 CASSGEARAVNEKLFF TGTGCCAGCAGCGGTGAGGCGAGAGCGGTTAATGAAAAACTGTTTTTT
TRBJ2-7 NA many TRBV3-1 CASSSGTEVYEQYF TGTGCCAGCAGTTCCGGGACGGAGGTCTACGAGCAGTACTTC
TRBJ2-7 TRBD2 few TRBV4-2 CASSRETSGVLNEQYF TGTGCCAGCAGCCGAGAGACTAGCGGGGTACTCAACGAGCAGTACTTC
TRBJ2-5 NA NA TRBV15 CATTVGAETQYF TGTGCCACCACGGTTGGTGCGGAGACCCAGTACTTC
TRBJ1-3 NA NA TRBV14 CASSPLGPGNTIYF TGTGCCAGCAGCCCCTTAGGCCCCGGAAACACCATATATTTT
TRBJ1-6 NA NA TRBV6-2/TRBV6-3 CASSYQGLGSPLHF TGTGCCAGCAGTTACCAGGGACTGGGCTCACCCCTCCACTTT
TRBJ2-2 NA once TRBV5-1 CASTTTSSGELFF TGCGCCAGCACCACCACTTCTTCCGGGGAGCTGTTTTTT
TRBJ1-2 NA NA TRBV6-1 CASSLGRGYYGYTF TGTGCCAGCAGCCTGGGGAGGGGGTACTATGGCTACACCTTC
TRBJ2-2 TRBD2 few TRBV3-1 CASSQVELAVNTGELFF TGTGCCAGCAGCCAAGTAGAACTAGCGGTGAACACCGGGGAGCTGTTTTTT
TRBJ2-5 NA NA TRBV20-1 CSAPSRATRETQYF TGCAGTGCCCCGTCCCGGGCCACGAGAGAGACCCAGTACTTC
TRBJ2-7 TRBD1 NA TRBV20-1 CSAPSVTGEFYEQYF TGCAGTGCCCCGTCGGTGACAGGGGAATTCTACGAGCAGTACTTC
TRBJ2-1 TRBD2 NA TRBV24-1 CATSVGLAGGHEQFF TGTGCCACCAGTGTGGGACTAGCGGGGGGTCATGAGCAGTTCTTC
TRBJ1-1 NA NA TRBV5-1 CASSLWTGANTEAFF TGCGCCAGCAGCCTTTGGACGGGGGCCAACACTGAAGCTTTCTTT
TRBJ2-3 TRBD1 NA TRBV5-6 CASSLPGGTGGADTQYF TGTGCCAGCAGCTTGCCTGGAGGGACAGGGGGTGCAGATACGCAGTATTTT
TRBJ2-3 TRBD2 NA TRBV20-1 CSARPQLAGVTDTQYF TGCAGTGCTAGGCCCCAGCTAGCGGGGGTTACAGATACGCAGTATTTT
TRBJ2-1 NA few TRBV10-2 CASSPVEHNEQFF TGCGCCAGCAGTCCTGTGGAACACAATGAGCAGTTCTTC
TRBJ1-4 NA NA TRBV2 CASSERQERNEKLFF TGTGCCAGCAGTGAACGGCAGGAGAGGAATGAAAAACTGTTTTTT
TRBJ1-2 NA few TRBV9 CASSPSWGGFYGYTF TGTGCCAGCAGCCCCTCCTGGGGGGGATTCTATGGCTACACCTTC
TRBJ1-1 NA NA TRBV6-6 CASVFMNTEAFF TGTGCCAGCGTATTCATGAACACTGAAGCTTTCTTT
TRBJ2-1 TRBD2 NA TRBV20-1 CSARDTLAGAYNEQFF TGCAGTGCTAGAGATACCTTAGCGGGGGCCTACAATGAGCAGTTCTTC
TRBJ1-2 NA NA TRBV6-2/TRBV6-3 CASSYSTLLSYGYTF TGTGCCAGCAGTTACTCCACCCTGTTGAGCTATGGCTACACCTTC
TRBJ2-5 NA NA TRBV5-1 CASSLGGTAVQETQYF TGCGCCAGCAGCTTGGGGGGGACGGCCGTCCAAGAGACCCAGTACTTC
TRBJ1-4 NA NA TRBV20-1 CSAWTATNEKLVF TGCAGTGCTTGGACAGCAACTAATGAAAAACTGGTTTTT
TRBJ1-4 TRBD1 few TRBV5-1 CASSGGQGEKLFF TGCGCCAGCAGCGGGGGACAGGGAGAAAAACTGTTTTTT
TRBJ1-1 NA NA TRBV29-1 CSGRGAWTEAFF TGCAGCGGTCGGGGGGCATGGACTGAAGCTTTCTTT
TRBJ2-5 TRBD2 few TRBV12-3/TRBV12-4 CASSFAGGPGETQYF TGTGCCAGCAGTTTCGCGGGGGGGCCCGGAGAGACCCAGTACTTC
TRBJ2-5 NA NA TRBV5-1 CASSSLPGPRETQYF TGCGCCAGCAGCTCTCTGCCAGGGCCACGAGAGACCCAGTACTTC
TRBJ2-1 NA NA TRBV6-5 CASSYSNSYHEQFF TGTGCCAGCAGTTACTCGAATTCTTACCATGAGCAGTTCTTC
TRBJ2-3 TRBD2 NA TRBV6-1 CASSRTSGGAASWTDTQYF TGTGCCAGCAGTCGGACTAGCGGGGGGGCAGCTTCGTGGACAGATACGCAGTATTTT
TRBJ2-1 NA few TRBV11-2 CASSFLAGEQFF TGTGCCAGCAGCTTCCTGGCGGGTGAGCAGTTCTTC
TRBJ1-1 NA NA TRBV4-2 CASSQDQGTAVKAFF TGTGCCAGCAGCCAAGATCAGGGAACAGCGGTGAAAGCTTTCTTT
TRBJ1-2 TRBD1 few TRBV20-1 CSAGGGAGYGYTF TGCAGTGCTGGAGGGGGCGCGGGCTATGGCTACACCTTC
TRBJ2-1 NA NA TRBV12-3/TRBV12-4 CASRSYRSTFYNEQFF TGTGCCAGCAGATCCTACAGGTCTACATTCTACAATGAGCAGTTCTTC
TRBJ2-1 TRBD2 NA TRBV5-1 CASSLTTSGAGRLNEQFF TGCGCCAGCAGCTTGACGACTAGCGGGGCCGGGAGGCTCAATGAGCAGTTCTTC
TRBJ1-1 NA NA TRBV5-1 CASKAQGRMNTEAFF TGCGCCAGCAAGGCTCAGGGGCGCATGAACACTGAAGCTTTCTTT
TRBJ2-1 TRBD1 few TRBV12-3/TRBV12-4 CASSDRDRVNNEQFF TGTGCCAGCAGCGATCGGGACAGGGTTAACAATGAGCAGTTCTTC
TRBJ2-5 NA many TRBV2 CASSEGGETQYF TGTGCCAGCAGTGAAGGGGGAGAGACCCAGTACTTC